These 6 T cell receptor beta chains were all obtained from the same sample, sequenced in a study of OX40 agonist ivuxolimab in advanced cancers. Some clones are missing from TCRdb's copy, which holds only in-frame ones; the method was immunoSEQ multiplex PCR. Counted here are approximately 63,000 clones, more than 80% occurring once; the ten biggest clones make up roughly 1.2%. The sequencing used CD4+ or CD8+ T cells sorted from blood, collected in a trial of the OX40 agonist ivuxolimab. These receptors were collected from an adult with an advanced solid tumor such as melanoma, head and neck, liver or kidney cancer.

This sequence joins TRBV28 and TRBJ1-2; TRBD1 might be the D (6 bases). The CDR3 runs to 16 residues. The germline V gene encodes CDR1 MDHEN and CDR2 SYDVKM. The germline V and J ends were trimmed by 5 bases and 2 bases, with 18 bases remaining between them. The CDR3 DNA reads TGTGCCAGCAGTCCCCCCAAGGGGACAAAGAACTATGGCTACACCTTC. This translates into CASSPPKGTKNYGYTF.

The rearrangement links TRBV5-4 to TRBJ1-3; 8 bases are a match to TRBD1. In germline, CDR1 is SGHNT, CDR2 YYREEE (reference sequence). The ends lost 8 bases at V and 6 bases at J; junction bases unmatched: 7. The CDR3 sequence is 13 residues long. In nucleotides, the CDR3 is TGTGCCAGACCGCAGGGGGCGGTAAACACCATATATTTT. Translated, it gives CARPQGAVNTIYF.

J is TRBJ1-2 and V is TRBV10-3, with a tentative D call TRBD1 (6 bases). This CDR3 comprises 14 residues. V was pared by 0 bases and J by 4 bases, with 9 bases between. In germline, CDR1 is ENHRY, CDR2 SYGVKD. CDR3 sequence: CAISESLQGYGYTF. The DNA of the CDR3 is TGTGCCATCAGTGAGTCGCTACAGGGCTATGGCTACACCTTC.

This chain joins TRBV10-3 and TRBJ2-3, with 9 bases fitting TRBD2. The CDR3 is 14 residues long. The junction had 7 bases not matched to a gene; V was cut back by 6 bases and J by 6 bases. Germline V gene sequence: CDR1 ENHRY, CDR2 SYGVKD. The CDR3 region has the DNA TGTGCCATCAGGCTGAGGACTAGCGAGGATACGCAGTATTTT. Protein product: CAIRLRTSEDTQYF.

The gene calls are TRBV6-1 and TRBJ2-3; a possible D gene is TRBD2 (6 bases). Trimming removed 5 bases at V and 2 bases at J, with 11 bases between. The germline CDR1 and CDR2 sequences are MNHNS and SASEGT. CDR3 length: 14 residues. The CDR3 reads CASSLAETTDTQYF. The CDR3 DNA reads as TGTGCCAGCAGTTTAGCGGAGACCACAGATACGCAGTATTTT.

Here the CDR3 reads CAISESLAGGQETQYF. The CDR3 region has the DNA TGTGCCATCAGTGAGTCGTTAGCGGGAGGGCAAGAGACCCAGTACTTC. The V and J genes are TRBV10-3 and TRBJ2-5; 11 nucleotides agree with TRBD2. V was clipped by 0 bases and J by 2 bases; unmatched bases: 2. The CDR3 has 16 residues. Germline V CDR1 and CDR2: ENHRY, SYGVKD.